Below, 22 T cell receptor beta chains from the same sample are listed, as sequenced in a study of T cell clones after liver transplantation (dated by TCRdb to the late 2010s). Receptor libraries were prepared by the immunoSEQ multiplex PCR assay. TCRdb retrieved this table from immuneACCESS and kept in-frame rearrangements only. Not all clones are present; in checked studies, unresolved V genes account for under half, and no reason is known for the remainder. In this sample the table shows around 51,000 clones, roughly nine tenths of which occur a single time. Of the sample, roughly an eighth falls within the top ten clones. Sample: CD8+ T cells from blood, taken 12 months after liver transplant. The receptors derive from a human patient who received a liver transplant. Following transplantation, part of the T cell population may be supplied by the graft donor rather than the patient.

This chain joins TRBV27 and TRBJ2-2, with 8 bases matching TRBD1. V dropped 4 bases and J dropped 5; count of bases not matched to a gene: 9. Germline V gene lookup returns CDR1 MNHEY and CDR2 SMNVEV (reference sequence). The CDR3 runs 16 residues. The CDR3 bases are TGTGCCAGCAGTTCCTCAACAGGGGGACAGACCGGGGAGCTGTTTTTT. Its protein product is CASSSSTGGQTGELFF.

The chain is built from TRBV5-1 and TRBJ2-1, with TRBD2 matching over 14 bases. CDR3 length: 16 residues. Germline V CDR1 and CDR2: SGHRS, YFSETQ. Trimming removed 3 bases from V and 7 bases from J; junction bases left unmatched: 6. This CDR3 reads CASSYGTSGSLNEQFF. In nucleotides, the CDR3 is TGCGCCAGCAGCTATGGGACTAGCGGGAGTCTGAATGAGCAGTTCTTC. The full variable domain, with the rest looked up from reference TRBV5-1 and TRBJ2-1, is KAGVTQTPRYLIKTRGQQVTLSCSPISGHRSVSWYQQTPGQGLQFLFEYFSETQRNKGNFPGRFSGRQFSNSRSEMNVSTLELGDSALYLCASSYGTSGSLNEQFFGPGTRLTVL.

This chain connects TRBV27 to TRBJ1-5; D is unresolved. This CDR3 region has 12 residues. The germline V gene has CDR1 MNHEY and CDR2 SMNVEV (reference sequence). With 5 bases removed from V and 7 bases from J, the gap between germline ends came to 9 bases. CDR3 nucleotides: TGTGCCAGCAGTCCCTTGGGGCAGCCCCAGCATTTT. Its protein is CASSPLGQPQHF.

The J gene is TRBJ2-7, the V gene TRBV19, with 8 bases lining up with TRBD1. Trimming removed 5 bases from V and 6 bases from J; junction bases left unmatched: 18. This CDR3 is built from 17 residues. The germline V gene has CDR1 LNHDA and CDR2 SQIVND (reference sequence). CDR3 residues: CASSLPPETGELAEQYF. CDR3 DNA sequence: TGTGCCAGTAGTCTACCTCCGGAGACAGGGGAGCTTGCCGAGCAGTACTTC.

The rearrangement uses TRBV9 and TRBJ1-2; weak D call: TRBD1 (6 bases). The CDR3 consists of 12 residues. Germline CDR1 and CDR2: SGDLS and YYNGEE. V was clipped by 0 bases and J by 11 bases, with 11 bases between them. The CDR3 DNA reads as TGTGCCAGCAGCGTAGTGGGCCAGGGGTACACCTTC. Its translation: CASSVVGQGYTF.

V gene TRBV10-2 combines with J gene TRBJ1-2, with D unresolved. Germline loops: CDR1 WSHSY, CDR2 SAAADI. V was cut by 3 bases and J by 7 bases, with 15 bases left in between. The CDR3 totals 14 residues. The CDR3 loop reads CASSDGPETAGYTF. CDR3 DNA sequence: TGCGCCAGCAGTGATGGGCCCGAGACGGCTGGCTACACCTTC.

The rearrangement links TRBV7-2 to TRBJ2-7; 13 positions match TRBD2. Trimming took 7 bases from V and 5 from J; bases not matched to a gene: 8. CDR3 size: 15 residues. Germline loops: CDR1 SGHTA, CDR2 FQGNSA. The CDR3 DNA sequence: TGTGCCAGCACCCACCATGGGACTAGCGGGGACGAGCAGTACTTC. It is translated as CASTHHGTSGDEQYF.

V is TRBV13 and J is TRBJ2-6, with D unresolved. This CDR3 has 15 amino acids. V was shortened by 1 base and J by 0 bases, with 4 bases between the two germline ends. Germline values: CDR1 PRHDT, CDR2 FYEKMQ (reference sequence). This CDR3 is CASSLDISGANVLTF. The CDR3 coding sequence is TGTGCCAGCAGCTTAGATATCTCTGGGGCCAACGTCCTGACTTTC. Complete variable domain (other parts from reference TRBV13 and TRBJ2-6): AAGVIQSPRHLIKEKRETATLKCYPIPRHDTVYWYQQGPGQDPQFLISFYEKMQSDKGSIPDRFSAQQFSDYHSELNMSSLELGDSALYFCASSLDISGANVLTFGAGSRLTVL.

This rearrangement joins TRBV7-9 to TRBJ2-7; D uncertain. The CDR3 contains 14 residues. Trimming took 0 bases from V and 3 from J, leaving 9 bases between them. Germline V gene lookup returns CDR1 SEHNR and CDR2 FQNEAQ (reference sequence). CDR3 bases: TGTGCCAGCAGCTTAGCCGGACGGAACTACGAGCAGTACTTC. This sequence encodes CASSLAGRNYEQYF.

This clone has a single count. The chain combines TRBV5-4 with TRBJ1-1; D not certain. Germline lookup yields CDR1 SGHNT and CDR2 YYREEE (reference sequence). This CDR3 is built from 11 residues. The V end was cut by 6 bases, the J end by 7 bases, with 10 bases between. CDR3 nucleotides: TGTGCCAGCATGCTTTCTGATGAAGCTTTCTTT. Amino acid sequence: CASMLSDEAFF.

The chain combines TRBV7-8 with TRBJ2-7; 12 bases agree with TRBD2. Unmatched junction bases numbered 5, after V lost 5 bases and J lost 3 bases. Germline CDR1 reads SGHVS; CDR2 reads FQNEAQ. This CDR3 has 15 amino acids. This CDR3 reads CASSTGLAGYYEQYF. The CDR3 bases are TGTGCCAGCAGCACCGGACTAGCGGGATACTACGAGCAGTACTTC.

This clone was observed once. The genes are TRBV9 and TRBJ1-1; 7 bases match TRBD1. Unmatched junction bases numbered 9, after V lost 1 base and J lost 6 bases. CDR1 and CDR2 (germline): SGDLS, YYNGEE. There are 15 residues in the CDR3. The CDR3 DNA is TGTGCCAGCAGCGTATCGACAGGGCACCAACCTGAAGCTTTCTTT. Translation: CASSVSTGHQPEAFF.

This chain links TRBV5-1 with TRBJ1-1, with D possibly TRBD1 on 6 matching bases. Germline V gene data show CDR1 as SGHRS and CDR2 as YFSETQ. V was clipped by 4 bases and J by 1 base, with 14 bases between them. The CDR3 totals 15 residues. The CDR3 DNA sequence: TGCGCCAGCAGCATACAGGGTAATTGGAACACTGAAGCTTTCTTT. It translates to CASSIQGNWNTEAFF.

V gene TRBV9 combines with J gene TRBJ1-1; tentatively, D is TRBD1 (5 bases). V lost 0 bases and J 6 bases, leaving 9 bases between the germline ends. There are 13 residues in the CDR3. In germline, CDR1 is SGDLS, CDR2 YYNGEE. In DNA form, the CDR3 reads TGTGCCAGCAGCGTAGGAGGGGCGTCTGAAGCTTTCTTT. Its translation is CASSVGGASEAFF.

The chain recombines TRBV28 with TRBJ2-2; D is perhaps TRBD2 (5 bases). The CDR3 is made up of 16 amino acids. Trimming removed 4 bases at V and 0 bases at J, with 12 bases between. Germline V CDR1 and CDR2: MDHEN, SYDVKM. CDR3 residues: CASSSVGESNTGELFF. The CDR3 region has the DNA TGTGCCAGCAGTTCGGTCGGGGAGTCGAACACCGGGGAGCTGTTTTTT.

This clone was counted a single time. This chain joins TRBV7-9 and TRBJ1-1, with 8 bases aligning to TRBD1. Trimming removed 5 bases from V and 7 bases from J; junction bases left unmatched: 3. In germline, CDR1 is SEHNR, CDR2 FQNEAQ (reference sequence). This CDR3 contains 12 residues. The CDR3 DNA is TGTGCCAGCAGCCCAGGGGGCGGTGAAGCTTTCTTT. It codes for CASSPGGGEAFF. Filled out from reference TRBV7-9 and TRBJ1-1, the complete variable domain reads DTGVSQNPRHKITKRGQNVTFRCDPISEHNRLYWYRQTLGQGPEFLTYFQNEAQLEKSRLLSDRFSAERPKGSFSTLEIQRTEQGDSAMYLCASSPGGGEAFFGQGTRLTVV.

This clone was found once. The V gene is TRBV6-1, the J gene TRBJ1-4; weak D call: TRBD1 (5 bases). CDR1 and CDR2 (germline): MNHNS, SASEGT. CDR3 length: 16 amino acids. Trimming pared 4 bases from V and 1 base from J, leaving 13 bases between. CDR3 sequence reads: CASSVSRAITNEKLFF. CDR3 sequence (DNA): TGTGCCAGCAGTGTGTCCAGGGCAATAACTAATGAAAAACTGTTTTTT.

CDR3 protein: CASSYSPGGLEQYF. CDR3 coding DNA: TGTGCCAGCAGTTACTCGCCAGGGGGCCTCGAGCAGTACTTC. This rearrangement joins TRBV6-5 to TRBJ2-7; 8 bases agree with TRBD1. Per germline, CDR1 MNHEY and CDR2 SVGAGI. The CDR3 runs 14 residues. Losses at the gene ends were 0 bases for V and 6 bases for J; bases not matched to a gene: 4.

In this sample, this clone turned up a few times. The chain has TRBV30 and TRBJ2-2; D possibly corresponds to TRBD2 (5 bases). The germline V gene has CDR1 GTSNPN and CDR2 SVGIG (reference sequence). The CDR3 length is 14 residues. The V end lost 3 bases, the J end lost 6 bases, and 14 bases lay between the germline ends. This CDR3 reads CAWRVGADSGELFF. The CDR3 DNA sequence: TGTGCCTGGAGGGTGGGAGCGGATTCCGGGGAGCTGTTTTTT.

This chain links TRBV27 with TRBJ2-5; no clear D. CDR1 is MNHEY, CDR2 SMNVEV, per germline (reference sequence). The CDR3 is 16 amino acids. Trimming removed 5 bases from V and 5 bases from J, with 21 bases in between. CDR3 nucleotide sequence: TGTGCCAGCAGTACCGCCCCTGTATTGGTGGGGGAGACCCAGTACTTC. This sequence encodes CASSTAPVLVGETQYF.

The gene calls are TRBV27 and TRBJ2-5, with D tentatively TRBD2 (5 bases). CDR1 and CDR2 (germline): MNHEY, SMNVEV (reference sequence). V was pared by 6 bases and J by 5 bases, with 16 bases between. This CDR3 is built from 14 residues. The CDR3 is CASRDSPRGETQYF. The CDR3 bases are TGTGCCAGCAGGGACTCCCCTAGAGGGGAGACCCAGTACTTC.

This clone was seen just once. This chain joins TRBV28 and TRBJ2-7, with 7 bases matching TRBD1. The CDR3 is 13 residues long. Per the germline V gene, CDR1 is MDHEN and CDR2 is SYDVKM. V was clipped by 6 bases and J by 3 bases; unmatched bases: 5. CDR3 loop: CASSRTGYYEQYF. In nucleotides, the CDR3 is TGTGCCAGCAGCCGGACAGGTTACTACGAGCAGTACTTC.